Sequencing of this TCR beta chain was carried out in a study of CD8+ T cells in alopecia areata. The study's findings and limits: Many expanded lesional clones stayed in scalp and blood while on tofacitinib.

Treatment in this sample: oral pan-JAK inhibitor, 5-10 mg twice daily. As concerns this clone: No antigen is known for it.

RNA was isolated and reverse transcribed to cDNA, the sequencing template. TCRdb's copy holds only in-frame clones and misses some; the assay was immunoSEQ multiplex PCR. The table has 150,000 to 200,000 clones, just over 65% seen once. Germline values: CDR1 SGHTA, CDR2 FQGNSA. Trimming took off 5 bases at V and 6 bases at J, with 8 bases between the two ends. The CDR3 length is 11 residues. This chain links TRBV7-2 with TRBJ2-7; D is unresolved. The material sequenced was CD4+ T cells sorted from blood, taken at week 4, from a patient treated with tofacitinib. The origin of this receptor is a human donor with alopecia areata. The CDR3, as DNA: TGTGCCAGCAGCCCCGCTGTCGAGCAGTACTTC. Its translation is CASSPAVEQYF.